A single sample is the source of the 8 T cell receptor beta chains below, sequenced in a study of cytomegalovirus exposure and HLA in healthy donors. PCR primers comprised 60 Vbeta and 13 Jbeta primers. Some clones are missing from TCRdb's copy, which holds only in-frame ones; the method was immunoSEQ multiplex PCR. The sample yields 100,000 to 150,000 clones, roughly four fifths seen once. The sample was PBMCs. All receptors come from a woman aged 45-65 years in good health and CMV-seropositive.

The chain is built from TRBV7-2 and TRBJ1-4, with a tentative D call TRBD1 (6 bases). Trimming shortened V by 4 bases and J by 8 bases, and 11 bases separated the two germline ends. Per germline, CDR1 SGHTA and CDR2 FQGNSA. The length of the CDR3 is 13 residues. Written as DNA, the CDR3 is TGTGCCAGCAGCTACAGGGCGGACGAAAAACTGTTTTTT. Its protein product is CASSYRADEKLFF. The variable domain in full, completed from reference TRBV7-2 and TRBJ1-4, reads GAGVSQSPSNKVTEKGKDVELRCDPISGHTALYWYRQSLGQGLEFLIYFQGNSAPDKSGLPSDRFSAERTGGSVSTLTIQRTQQEDSAVYLCASSYRADEKLFFGSGTQLSVL.

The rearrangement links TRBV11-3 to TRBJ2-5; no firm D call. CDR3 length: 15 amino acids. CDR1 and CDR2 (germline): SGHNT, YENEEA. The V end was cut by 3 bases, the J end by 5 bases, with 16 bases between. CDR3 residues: CASSLLVASSETQYF. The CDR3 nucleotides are TGTGCCAGCAGCTTGCTAGTGGCTAGTTCCGAGACCCAGTACTTC.

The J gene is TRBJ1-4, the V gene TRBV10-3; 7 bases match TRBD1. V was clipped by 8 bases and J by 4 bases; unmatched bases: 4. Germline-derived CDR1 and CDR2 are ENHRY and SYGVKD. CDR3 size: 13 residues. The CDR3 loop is CAIPDRDNEKLFF. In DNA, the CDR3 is TGTGCCATCCCTGACAGGGATAATGAAAAACTGTTTTTT.

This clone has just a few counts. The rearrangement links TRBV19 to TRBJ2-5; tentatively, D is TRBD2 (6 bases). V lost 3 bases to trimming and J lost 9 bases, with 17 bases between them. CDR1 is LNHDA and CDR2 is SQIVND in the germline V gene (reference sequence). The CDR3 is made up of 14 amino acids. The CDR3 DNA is TGTGCCAGTAGTATCCGGGACTTTGAAGGGCCCCAGTACTTC. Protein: CASSIRDFEGPQYF.

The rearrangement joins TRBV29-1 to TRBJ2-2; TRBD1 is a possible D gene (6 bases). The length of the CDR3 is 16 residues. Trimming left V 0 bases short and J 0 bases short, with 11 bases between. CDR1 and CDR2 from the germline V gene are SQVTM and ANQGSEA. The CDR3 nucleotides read TGCAGCGTTGAAGATCCAGGGGCCCCGAACACCGGGGAGCTGTTTTTT. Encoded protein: CSVEDPGAPNTGELFF.

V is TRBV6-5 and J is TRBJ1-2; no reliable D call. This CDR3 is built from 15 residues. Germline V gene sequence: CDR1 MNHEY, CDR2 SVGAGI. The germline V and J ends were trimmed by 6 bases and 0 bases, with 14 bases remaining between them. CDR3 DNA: TGTGCCAGCAGGCCTTTGACACGACCTAACTATGGCTACACCTTC. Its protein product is CASRPLTRPNYGYTF.

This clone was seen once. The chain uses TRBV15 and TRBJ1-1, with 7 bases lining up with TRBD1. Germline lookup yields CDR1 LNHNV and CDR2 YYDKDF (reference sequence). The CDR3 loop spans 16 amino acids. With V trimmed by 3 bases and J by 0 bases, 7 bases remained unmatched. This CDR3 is CATSSLHRGLNTEAFF. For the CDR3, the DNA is TGTGCCACCAGCAGTTTACACAGGGGACTGAACACTGAAGCTTTCTTT.

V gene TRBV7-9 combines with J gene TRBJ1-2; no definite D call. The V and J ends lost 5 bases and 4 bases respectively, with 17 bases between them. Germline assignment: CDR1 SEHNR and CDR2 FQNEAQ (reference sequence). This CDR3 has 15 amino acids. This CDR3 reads CASSLKSVGVYGYTF. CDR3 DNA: TGTGCCAGCAGCCTTAAGTCCGTGGGAGTCTATGGCTACACCTTC.